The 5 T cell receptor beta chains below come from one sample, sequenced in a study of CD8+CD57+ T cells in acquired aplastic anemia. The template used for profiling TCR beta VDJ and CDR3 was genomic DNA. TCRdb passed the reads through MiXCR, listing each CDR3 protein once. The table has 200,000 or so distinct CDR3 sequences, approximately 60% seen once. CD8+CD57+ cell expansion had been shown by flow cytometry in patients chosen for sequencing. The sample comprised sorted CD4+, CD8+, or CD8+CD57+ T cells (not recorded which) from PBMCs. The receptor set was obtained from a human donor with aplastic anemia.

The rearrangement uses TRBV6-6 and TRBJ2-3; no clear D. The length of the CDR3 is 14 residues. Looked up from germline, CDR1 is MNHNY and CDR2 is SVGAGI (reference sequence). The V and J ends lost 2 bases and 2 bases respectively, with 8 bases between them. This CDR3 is CASSYPGHTDTQYF. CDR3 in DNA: TGTGCCAGCAGTTACCCCGGCCACACAGATACGCAGTATTTT.

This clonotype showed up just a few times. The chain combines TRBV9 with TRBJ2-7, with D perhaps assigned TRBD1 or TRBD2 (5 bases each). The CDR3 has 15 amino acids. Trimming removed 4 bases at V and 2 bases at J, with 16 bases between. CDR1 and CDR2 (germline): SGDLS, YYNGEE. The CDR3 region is CASSPFEGKAYEQYF. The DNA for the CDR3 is TGTGCCAGCAGCCCGTTTGAGGGGAAGGCCTACGAGCAGTACTTC.

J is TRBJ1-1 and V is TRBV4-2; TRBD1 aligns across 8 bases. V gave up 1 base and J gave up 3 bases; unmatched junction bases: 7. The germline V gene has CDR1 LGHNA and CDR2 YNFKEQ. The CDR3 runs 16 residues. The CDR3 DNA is TGTGCCAGCAGCCAAGTGCAGGGGGCTAGGCACACTGAAGCTTTCTTT. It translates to CASSQVQGARHTEAFF.

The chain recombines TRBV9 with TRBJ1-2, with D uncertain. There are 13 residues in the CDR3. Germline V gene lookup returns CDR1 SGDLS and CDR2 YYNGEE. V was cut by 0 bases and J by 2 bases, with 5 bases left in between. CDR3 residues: CASSVGDNYGYTF. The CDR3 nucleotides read TGTGCCAGCAGCGTAGGAGACAACTATGGCTACACCTTC.

CDR3 loop: CASRRSSYEQYF. CDR3 sequence (DNA): TGTGCCAGCAGACGTAGCTCCTACGAGCAGTACTTC. The rearrangement joins TRBV2 to TRBJ2-7; no clear D. V dropped 6 bases and J dropped 0 bases, with 6 bases sitting between them. The germline V gene has CDR1 SNHLY and CDR2 FYNNEI. The CDR3 is 12 residues long.